Listed below are T cell receptor beta chains from one sample, sequenced in a study of blood T cell repertoires in COVID-19. The assay was immunoSEQ multiplex PCR, and TCRdb's table has in-frame clones only and misses some. The table lists approximately 140,000 clones, about 80% of them singletons. The sample was PBMCs or T cells enriched from blood (not recorded which). Receptors were obtained from a man in his forties with acute COVID-19. CDR3s leave out the opening cysteine and the closing phenylalanine or tryptophan.

v_gene	j_gene	CDR3aa
TRBV5-1	TRBJ1-2	ASSLPGYGYT
TRBV27	TRBJ2-7	ASSYRREGEQY
TRBV9	TRBJ2-7	ASSPQQGPSLYEQY
TRBV5-4	TRBJ2-3	ASSRLASGSRTDTQY
TRBV19	TRBJ2-4	ASSGEAKNIQY
TRBV5-1	TRBJ1-4	ASSFPGTGNEKLF
TRBV29-1	TRBJ1-1	SVEVLREVPEAF
TRBV7-2	TRBJ2-1	ASSAFLEVHNEQF
TRBV19	TRBJ2-3	ASSKLAGGPDTQY
TRBV24-1	TRBJ2-7	ATGSGQSYEQY
TRBV30	TRBJ2-2	AWTPLWAGDTGELF
TRBV27	TRBJ1-5	ASSPTTGYSNQPQH
TRBV18	TRBJ2-3	ATSTRDRASPWDTQY
TRBV11-3	TRBJ2-1	ASSLAPGGWNEQF
TRBV19	TRBJ2-7	ASSSTLDRGSYYEQY
TRBV7-7	TRBJ2-5	ASSLAGPGGSMQTQY
TRBV6-5	TRBJ2-7	ASTQGAGEQY
TRBV19	TRBJ2-7	ASSVLIAGGRREQY
TRBV6-5	TRBJ1-1	ASSYSYQGNTEAF
TRBV6-5	TRBJ2-5	ASNDRVGTQY
TRBV27	TRBJ1-5	ASSLWAGTSNQPQH
TRBV29-1	TRBJ2-1	SGGTSGSLNEQF
TRBV5-8	TRBJ1-2	ASSQDRGRFNYGYT
TRBV6-9	TRBJ1-3	ASSFGNSWPGNTIY
TRBV5-1	TRBJ2-2	ASSLRPQGADTGELF
TRBV6-5	TRBJ2-7	ASSRDRAYEQY
TRBV2	TRBJ2-7	ASRWTGSSYEQY